Given below is one TCR beta chain in context. Assay used: immunoSEQ multiplex PCR; TCRdb lists only in-frame clones, some missing. The data hold over 250,000 clones, with more than 75% observed a single time. The CDR3 has 15 residues. From germline, CDR1 is MGHRA and CDR2 YSYEKL. With 1 base clipped from V and 2 bases from J, the junction kept 5 bases outside the gene matches. The sample comes from a study of blood T cell repertoires in COVID-19. The chain joins TRBV4-1 to TRBJ2-7; 7 positions match TRBD1. This clonotype was sampled from a woman aged 25 to 39 who had recovered from COVID-19. Source material: PBMCs or T cells enriched from blood (not recorded which). As DNA, the CDR3 is TGCGCCAGCAGCCAAGTGAGGGGGCAAGCCTACGAGCAGTACTTC. Translation: CASSQVRGQAYEQYF.